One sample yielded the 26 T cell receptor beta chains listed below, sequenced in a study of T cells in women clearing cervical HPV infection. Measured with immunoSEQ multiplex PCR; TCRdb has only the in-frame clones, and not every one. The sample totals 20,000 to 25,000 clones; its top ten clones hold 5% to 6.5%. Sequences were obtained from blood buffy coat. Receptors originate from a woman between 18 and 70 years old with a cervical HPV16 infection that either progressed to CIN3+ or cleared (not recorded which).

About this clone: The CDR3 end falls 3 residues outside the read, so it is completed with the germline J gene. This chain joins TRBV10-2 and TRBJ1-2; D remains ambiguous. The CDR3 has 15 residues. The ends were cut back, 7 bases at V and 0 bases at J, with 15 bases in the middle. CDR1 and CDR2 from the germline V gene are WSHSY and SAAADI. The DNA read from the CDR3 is TGCGCCAGCACCCTCCTGGCAGAAACTAACTATGGC. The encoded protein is CASTLLAETNYG. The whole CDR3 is CASTLLAETNYGYTF.

CDR3 DNA (partial): TGTGCCAGCAGCACCAGGGGAAGGCGATCCTACGAC. Translated, it gives CASSTRGRRSYD. The whole CDR3 sequence is CASSTRGRRSYDYTF. This chain uses TRBV7-8 with TRBJ1-2, with D possibly matching TRBD1 (6 bases). The read terminates 3 residues before the CDR3 end, so the remaining end is supplied by the germline J gene. CDR3 length: 15 residues. Germline CDR1 and CDR2: SGHVS and FQNEAQ.

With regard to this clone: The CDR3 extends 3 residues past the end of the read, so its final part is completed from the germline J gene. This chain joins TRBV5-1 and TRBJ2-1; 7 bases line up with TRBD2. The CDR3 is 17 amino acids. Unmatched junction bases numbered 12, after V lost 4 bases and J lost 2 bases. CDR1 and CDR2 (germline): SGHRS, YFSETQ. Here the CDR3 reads CASSRGAGTITYNEQFF. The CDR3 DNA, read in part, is TGCGCCAGCAGCCGAGGGGCGGGGACTATCACCTACAATGAG.

The CDR3 loop is CAISEGRGPGETQYF. The covered CDR3 bases are TGTGCCATCAGTGAAGGGCGGGGTCCCGGGGAGACC. The chain has TRBV10-3 and TRBJ2-5; D perhaps matches TRBD2 (6 bases). The read finishes 3 residues shy of the CDR3 end, and the germline J gene is used to complete it. The V gene's germline CDR1 is ENHRY and CDR2 SYGVKD. The V gene lost 3 bases and the J gene lost 5 bases, with 16 bases spanning the gap. This CDR3 is 15 amino acids long.

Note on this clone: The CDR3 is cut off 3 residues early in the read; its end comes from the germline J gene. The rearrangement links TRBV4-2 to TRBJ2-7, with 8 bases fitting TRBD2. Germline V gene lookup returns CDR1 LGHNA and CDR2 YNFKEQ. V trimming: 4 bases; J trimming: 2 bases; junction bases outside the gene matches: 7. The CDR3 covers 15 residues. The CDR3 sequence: CASSRSGGETYEQYF. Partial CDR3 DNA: TGTGCCAGCAGCCGCAGCGGGGGAGAAACCTACGAG.

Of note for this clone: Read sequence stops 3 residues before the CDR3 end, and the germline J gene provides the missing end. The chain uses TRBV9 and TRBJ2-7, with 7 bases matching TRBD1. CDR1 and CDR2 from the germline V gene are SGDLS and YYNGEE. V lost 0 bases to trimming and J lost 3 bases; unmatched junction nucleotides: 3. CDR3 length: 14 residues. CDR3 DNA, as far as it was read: TGTGCCAGCAGCGTAGCCCCAGGGGGCTACGAG. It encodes CASSVAPGGYE. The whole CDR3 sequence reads CASSVAPGGYEQYF.

The covered CDR3 bases are TGTGCCAGCAGCTTGGGACTAGCGCTTTACGAG. This codes for CASSLGLALYE. The whole CDR3 sequence is CASSLGLALYEQYF. This chain links TRBV5-6 with TRBJ2-7; 8 positions match TRBD2. The CDR3 is cut off 3 residues early in the read; its end comes from the germline J gene. V shed 0 bases and J 4 bases; nucleotides not matched to a gene: 3. CDR1 is SGHDT and CDR2 is YYEEEE in the germline V gene. The CDR3 runs 14 residues.

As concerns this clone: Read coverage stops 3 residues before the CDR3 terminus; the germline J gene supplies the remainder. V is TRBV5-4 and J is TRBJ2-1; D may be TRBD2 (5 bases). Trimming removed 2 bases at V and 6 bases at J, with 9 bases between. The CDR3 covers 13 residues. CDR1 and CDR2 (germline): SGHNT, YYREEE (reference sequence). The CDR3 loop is CASSFGRGNEQFF. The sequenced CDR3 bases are TGTGCCAGCAGCTTCGGACGGGGCAATGAG. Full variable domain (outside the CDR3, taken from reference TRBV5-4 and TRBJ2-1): ETGVTQSPTHLIKTRGQQVTLRCSSQSGHNTVSWYQQALGQGPQFIFQYYREEENGRGNFPPRFSGLQFPNYSSELNVNALELDDSALYLCASSFGRGNEQFFGPGTRLTVL.

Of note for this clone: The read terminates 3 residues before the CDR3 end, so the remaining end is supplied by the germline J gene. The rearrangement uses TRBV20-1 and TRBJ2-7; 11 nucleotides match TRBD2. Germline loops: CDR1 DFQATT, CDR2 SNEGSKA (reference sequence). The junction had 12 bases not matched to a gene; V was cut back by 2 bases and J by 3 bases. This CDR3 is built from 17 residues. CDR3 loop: CSARTLRTSGLFYEQYF. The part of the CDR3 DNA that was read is TGCAGTGCTAGAACACTAAGGACTAGCGGGCTGTTCTACGAG.

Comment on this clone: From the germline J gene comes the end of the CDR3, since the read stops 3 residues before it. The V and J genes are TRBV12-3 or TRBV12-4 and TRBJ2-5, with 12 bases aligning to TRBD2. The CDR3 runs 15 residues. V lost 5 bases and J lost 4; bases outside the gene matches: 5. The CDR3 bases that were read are TGTGCCAGCAGTACCCTAGCGGGAGGGCGAGAGACC. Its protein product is CASSTLAGGRET. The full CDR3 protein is CASSTLAGGRETQYF.

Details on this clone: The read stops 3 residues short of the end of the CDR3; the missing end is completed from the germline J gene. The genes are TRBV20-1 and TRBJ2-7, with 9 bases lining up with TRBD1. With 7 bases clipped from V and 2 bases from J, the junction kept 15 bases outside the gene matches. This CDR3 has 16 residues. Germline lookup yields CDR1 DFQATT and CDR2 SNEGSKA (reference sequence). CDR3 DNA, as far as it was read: TGCAGTGGAGGCGCCCCGGGGACAGGGAAGGCCTACGAG. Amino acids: CSGGAPGTGKAYE. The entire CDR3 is CSGGAPGTGKAYEQYF.

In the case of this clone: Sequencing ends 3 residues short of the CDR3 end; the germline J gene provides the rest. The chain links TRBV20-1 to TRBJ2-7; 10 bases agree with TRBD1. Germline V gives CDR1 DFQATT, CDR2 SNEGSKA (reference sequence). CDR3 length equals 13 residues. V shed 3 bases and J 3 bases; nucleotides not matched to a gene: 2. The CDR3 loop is CSARGDRGYEQYF. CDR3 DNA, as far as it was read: TGCAGTGCTAGGGGGGACAGGGGCTACGAG.

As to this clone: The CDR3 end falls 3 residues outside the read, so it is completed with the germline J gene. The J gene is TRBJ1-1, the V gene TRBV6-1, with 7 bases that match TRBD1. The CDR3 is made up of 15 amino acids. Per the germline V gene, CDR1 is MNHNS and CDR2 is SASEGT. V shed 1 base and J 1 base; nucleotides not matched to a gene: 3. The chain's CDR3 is CASSEEGQRNTEAFF. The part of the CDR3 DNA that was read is TGTGCCAGCAGTGAAGAGGGACAGCGGAACACTGAA.

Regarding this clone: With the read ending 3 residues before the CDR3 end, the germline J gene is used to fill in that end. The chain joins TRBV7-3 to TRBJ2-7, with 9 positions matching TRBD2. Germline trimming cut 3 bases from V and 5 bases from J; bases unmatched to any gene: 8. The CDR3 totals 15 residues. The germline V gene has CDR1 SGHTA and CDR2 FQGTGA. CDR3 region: CASSFSGTSLDEQYF. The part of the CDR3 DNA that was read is TGTGCCAGCAGCTTTTCCGGGACTAGCTTAGACGAG.

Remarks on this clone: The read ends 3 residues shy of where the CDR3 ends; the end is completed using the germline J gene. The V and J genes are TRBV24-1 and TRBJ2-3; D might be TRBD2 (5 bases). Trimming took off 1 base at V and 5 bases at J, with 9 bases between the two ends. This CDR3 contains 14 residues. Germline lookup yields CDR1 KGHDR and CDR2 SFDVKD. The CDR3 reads CATSDFEGRDTQYF. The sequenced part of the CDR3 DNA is TGTGCCACCAGTGATTTTGAGGGTAGAGATACG.

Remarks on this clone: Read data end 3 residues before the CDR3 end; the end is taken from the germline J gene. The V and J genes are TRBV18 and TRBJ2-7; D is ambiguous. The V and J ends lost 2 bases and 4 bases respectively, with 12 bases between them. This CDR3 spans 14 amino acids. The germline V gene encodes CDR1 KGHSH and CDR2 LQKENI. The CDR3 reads CASSPRSGHYEQYF. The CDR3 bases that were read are TGTGCCAGCTCACCAAGGTCAGGCCATTACGAG.

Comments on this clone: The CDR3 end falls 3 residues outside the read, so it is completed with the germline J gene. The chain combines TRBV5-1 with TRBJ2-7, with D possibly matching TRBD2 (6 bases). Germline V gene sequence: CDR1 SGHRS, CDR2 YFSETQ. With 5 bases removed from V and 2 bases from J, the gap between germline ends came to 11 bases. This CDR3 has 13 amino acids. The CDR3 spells CASRRGRTYEQYF. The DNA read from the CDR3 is TGCGCCAGCAGGCGGGGACGGACCTACGAG.

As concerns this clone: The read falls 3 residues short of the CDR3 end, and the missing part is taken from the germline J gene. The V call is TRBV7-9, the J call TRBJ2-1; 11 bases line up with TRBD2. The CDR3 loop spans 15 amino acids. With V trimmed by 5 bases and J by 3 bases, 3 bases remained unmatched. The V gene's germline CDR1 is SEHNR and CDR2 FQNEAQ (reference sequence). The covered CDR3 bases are TGTGCCAGCAGCCCTCTAGCGGGAGGCTACAATGAG. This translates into CASSPLAGGYNE. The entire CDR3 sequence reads CASSPLAGGYNEQFF.

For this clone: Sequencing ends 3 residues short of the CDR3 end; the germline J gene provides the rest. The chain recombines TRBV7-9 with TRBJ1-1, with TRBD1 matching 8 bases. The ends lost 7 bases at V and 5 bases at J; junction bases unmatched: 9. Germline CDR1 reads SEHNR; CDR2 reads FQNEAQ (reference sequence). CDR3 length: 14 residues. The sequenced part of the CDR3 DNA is TGTGCCAGCAACCGGGGACAGGAGAGAACTGAA. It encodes CASNRGQERTE. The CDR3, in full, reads CASNRGQERTEAFF.

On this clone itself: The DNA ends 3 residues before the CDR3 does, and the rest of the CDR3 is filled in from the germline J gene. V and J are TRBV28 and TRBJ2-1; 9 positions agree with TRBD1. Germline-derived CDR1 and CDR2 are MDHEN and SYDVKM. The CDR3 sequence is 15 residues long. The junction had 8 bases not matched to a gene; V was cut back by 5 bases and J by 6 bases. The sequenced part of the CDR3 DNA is TGTGCCAGCAGTCACTTCCCGGGACAGGGCAATGAG. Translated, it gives CASSHFPGQGNE. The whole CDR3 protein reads CASSHFPGQGNEQFF. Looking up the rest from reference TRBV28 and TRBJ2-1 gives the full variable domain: DVKVTQSSRYLVKRTGEKVFLECVQDMDHENMFWYRQDPGLGLRLIYFSYDVKMKEKGDIPEGYSVSREKKERFSLILESASTNQTSMYLCASSHFPGQGNEQFFGPGTRLTVL.

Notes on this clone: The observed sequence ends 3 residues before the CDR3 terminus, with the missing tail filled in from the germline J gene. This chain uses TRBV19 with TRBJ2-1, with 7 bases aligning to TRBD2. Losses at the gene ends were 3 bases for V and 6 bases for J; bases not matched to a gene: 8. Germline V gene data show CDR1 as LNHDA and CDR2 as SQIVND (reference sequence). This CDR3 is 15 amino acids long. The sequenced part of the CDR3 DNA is TGTGCCAGTAGTATTGGCGGGAGTGGGAGCAATGAG. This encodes CASSIGGSGSNE. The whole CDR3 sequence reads CASSIGGSGSNEQFF.

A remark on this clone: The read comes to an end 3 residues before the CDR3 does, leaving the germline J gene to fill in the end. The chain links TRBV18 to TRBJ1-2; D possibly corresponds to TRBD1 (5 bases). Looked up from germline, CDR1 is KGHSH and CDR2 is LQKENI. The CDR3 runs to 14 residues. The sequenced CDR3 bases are TGTGCCAGCTCACCAGAGGGGCTGGGATACGAC. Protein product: CASSPEGLGYD. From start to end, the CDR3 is CASSPEGLGYDYTF.

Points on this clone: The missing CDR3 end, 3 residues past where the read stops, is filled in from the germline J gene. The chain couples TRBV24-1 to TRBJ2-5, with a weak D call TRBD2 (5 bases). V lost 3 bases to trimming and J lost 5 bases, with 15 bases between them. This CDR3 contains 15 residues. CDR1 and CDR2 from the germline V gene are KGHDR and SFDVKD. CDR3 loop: CATSDPTTPVETQYF. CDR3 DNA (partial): TGTGCCACCAGTGATCCGACTACCCCGGTTGAGACC.

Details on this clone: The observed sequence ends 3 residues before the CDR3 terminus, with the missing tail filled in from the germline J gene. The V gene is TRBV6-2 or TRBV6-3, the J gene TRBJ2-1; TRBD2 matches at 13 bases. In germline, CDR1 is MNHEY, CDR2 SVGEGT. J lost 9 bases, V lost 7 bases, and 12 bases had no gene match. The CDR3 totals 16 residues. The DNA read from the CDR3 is TGTGCCAGCACTGCCCCCGGGACTAGCGGGATTAGTGAG. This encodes CASTAPGTSGISE. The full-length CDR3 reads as CASTAPGTSGISEQFF.

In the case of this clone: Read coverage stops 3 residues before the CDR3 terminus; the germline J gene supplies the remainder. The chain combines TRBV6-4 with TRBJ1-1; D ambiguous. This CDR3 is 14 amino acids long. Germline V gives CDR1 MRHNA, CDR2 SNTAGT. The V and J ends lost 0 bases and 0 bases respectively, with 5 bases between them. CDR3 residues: CASSDSSLNTEAFF. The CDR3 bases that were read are TGTGCCAGCAGTGACTCTTCTCTGAACACTGAA.

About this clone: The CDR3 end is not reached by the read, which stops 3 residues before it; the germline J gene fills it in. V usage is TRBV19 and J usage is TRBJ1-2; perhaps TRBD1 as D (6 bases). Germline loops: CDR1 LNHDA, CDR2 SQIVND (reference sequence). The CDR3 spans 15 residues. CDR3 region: CASESGTSPSRGYTF. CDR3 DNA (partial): TGTGCCAGCGAGTCCGGGACTAGCCCCTCTAGGGGG.